This TCR beta chain was found in a study of blood T cell repertoires in COVID-19. Study-wide context: The cDNA or gDNA used as material had been derived from T cells, B-cell-depleted T cells, or PBMCs.

In the original processing: Cell counts per sample came from amplifying reference gene primers. Profiled with immunoSEQ multiplex PCR; TCRdb holds only in-frame clones, not every one. Clonal size and the V and J genes are those of that table, whereas D and trimming came from the DNA. The sample has roughly 310,000 clones, 85% to 90% seen once. Per germline, CDR1 MNHEY and CDR2 SMNVEV (reference sequence). V was clipped by 4 bases and J by 2 bases; unmatched bases: 4. The CDR3 spans 15 residues. The clonotype was recovered from a woman aged 45 to 65 with active or convalescent COVID-19. The chain couples TRBV27 to TRBJ2-2; 7 bases are shared with TRBD2. The sequenced sample consisted of peripheral blood. Here the CDR3 DNA reads TGTGCCAGCAGTTCCCTAGCGGTAAACACCGGGGAGCTGTTTTTT. It specifies CASSSLAVNTGELFF.